This T cell receptor beta chain was sequenced during a study of CD8 T cells in Susac syndrome. In the study overall: Within the sequenced group of Susac syndrome patients, more than 5 showed active disease and roughly 8 were in remission. At the time their blood was drawn, patients with Susac syndrome were either therapy-naive, on corticosteroids (with some of them also receiving intravenous immunoglobulin), or on intravenous immunoglobulin alone.

CD8+ and CD4+ T cells from blood underwent TCR beta sequencing. Between the trimmed V and J ends, which lost 1 base and 5 bases, there was a span of 8 bases. The length of the CDR3 is 13 residues. Germline loops: CDR1 SGHAT, CDR2 FQNNGV. Overall study results and limits: In total CD8+ repertoires, about 16 Susac-specific public clones were found, and CD8+ TEMRA repertoires had about five.

The authors reverse transcribed roughly 0.5 to 1 ug RNA with random hexamers. One entry per CDR3 protein, called by TCRdb with MiXCR from the immunoSEQ multiplex PCR reads. The data hold around 100,000 distinct CDR3 sequences, with about 96% observed a single time. This clonotype has a single count. The target antigen is unknown. J is TRBJ1-1 and V is TRBV11-2, with D unclear. The receptor was derived from a human donor with Susac syndrome. The material sequenced was CD8+ T cells from PBMCs. The CDR3 sequence is CASSLVPGTEAFF. CDR3 DNA sequence: TGTGCCAGCAGCTTAGTTCCGGGGACTGAAGCTTTCTTT. The full variable domain, completed using reference TRBV11-2 and TRBJ1-1, is EAGVAQSPRYKIIEKRQSVAFWCNPISGHATLYWYQQILGQGPKLLIQFQNNGVVDDSQLPKDRFSAERLKGVDSTLKIQPAKLEDSAVYLCASSLVPGTEAFFGQGTRLTVV.